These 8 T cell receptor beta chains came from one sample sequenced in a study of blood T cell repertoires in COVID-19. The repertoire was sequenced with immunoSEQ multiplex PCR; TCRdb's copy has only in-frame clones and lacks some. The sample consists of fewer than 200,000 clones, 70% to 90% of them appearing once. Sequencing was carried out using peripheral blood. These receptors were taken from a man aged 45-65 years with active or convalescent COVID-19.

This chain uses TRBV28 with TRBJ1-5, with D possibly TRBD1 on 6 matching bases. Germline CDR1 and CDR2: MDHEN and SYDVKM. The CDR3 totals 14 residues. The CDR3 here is CLSRGGSSNQPQHF. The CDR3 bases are TGTCTTTCGCGCGGGGGCAGTAGCAATCAGCCCCAGCATTTT.

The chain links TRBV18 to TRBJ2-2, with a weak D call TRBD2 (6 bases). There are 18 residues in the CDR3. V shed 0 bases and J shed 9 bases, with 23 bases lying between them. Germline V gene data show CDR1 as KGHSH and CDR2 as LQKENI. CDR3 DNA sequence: TGTGCCAGCTCACCACCCTGGTCCGGGGGATATACACCGCGGGAGCTGTTTTTT. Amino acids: CASSPPWSGGYTPRELFF.

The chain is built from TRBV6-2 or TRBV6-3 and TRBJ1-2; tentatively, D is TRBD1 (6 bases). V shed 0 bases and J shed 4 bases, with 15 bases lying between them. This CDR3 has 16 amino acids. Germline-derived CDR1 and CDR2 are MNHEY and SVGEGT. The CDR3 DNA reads TGTGCCAGCAGTTACTCGTCGGACAGCAACTCCTATGGCTACACCTTC. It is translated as CASSYSSDSNSYGYTF.

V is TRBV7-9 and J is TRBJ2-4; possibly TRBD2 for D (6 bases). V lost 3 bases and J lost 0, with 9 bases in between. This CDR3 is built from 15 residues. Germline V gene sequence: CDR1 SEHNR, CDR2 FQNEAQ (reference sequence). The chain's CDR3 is CASSLGGAAKNIQYF. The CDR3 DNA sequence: TGTGCCAGCAGCTTGGGGGGTGCAGCCAAAAACATTCAGTACTTC. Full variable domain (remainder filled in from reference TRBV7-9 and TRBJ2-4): DTGVSQNPRHKITKRGQNVTFRCDPISEHNRLYWYRQTLGQGPEFLTYFQNEAQLEKSRLLSDRFSAERPKGSFSTLEIQRTEQGDSAMYLCASSLGGAAKNIQYFGAGTRLSVL.

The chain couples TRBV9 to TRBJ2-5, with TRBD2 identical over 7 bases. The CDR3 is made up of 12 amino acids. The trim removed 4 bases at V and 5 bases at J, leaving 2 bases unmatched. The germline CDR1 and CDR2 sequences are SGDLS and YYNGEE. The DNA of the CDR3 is TGTGCCAGCAGCCCCGGGAGGGAGACCCAGTACTTC. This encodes CASSPGRETQYF.

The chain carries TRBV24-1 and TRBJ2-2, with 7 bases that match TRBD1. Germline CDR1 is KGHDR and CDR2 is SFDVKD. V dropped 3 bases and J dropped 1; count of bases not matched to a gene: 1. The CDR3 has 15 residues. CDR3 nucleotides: TGTGCCACCAGTGATCACAGGGGGAACACCGGGGAGCTGTTTTTT. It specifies CATSDHRGNTGELFF.

The CDR3 DNA follows: TGTGCCAGCAGCTCCCCCCGCACCGGGACTTTCTACAATGAGCAGTTCTTC. It yields the protein CASSSPRTGTFYNEQFF. V usage is TRBV5-4 and J usage is TRBJ2-1, with D maybe TRBD2 (6 bases). The CDR3 is 17 amino acids. Per the germline V gene, CDR1 is SGHNT and CDR2 is YYREEE (reference sequence). V lost 3 bases to trimming and J lost 3 bases, with 19 bases between them.

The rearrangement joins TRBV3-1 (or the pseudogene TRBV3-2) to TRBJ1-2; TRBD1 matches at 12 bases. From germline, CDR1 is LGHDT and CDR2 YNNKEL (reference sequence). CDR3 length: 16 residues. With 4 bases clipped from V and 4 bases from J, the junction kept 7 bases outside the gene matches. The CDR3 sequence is CASSPPGQGARYGYTF. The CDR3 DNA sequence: TGTGCCAGCAGCCCACCGGGACAGGGGGCTCGCTATGGCTACACCTTC.